The subject of this entry is one TCR beta chain. This clone showed up just a few times. Its binding antigen is unknown. No base qualities exist here, and no much larger clone lies one base off it. These data originate in a study of blood T cell repertoires in COVID-19 (dated by TCRdb to about 2020). Regarding the study in general: Samples covering the acute and convalescent phases of COVID-19 were provided by collaborators in the United States, Italy and Spain. The prospective study material was composed of cDNA or gDNA derived from T cells, B-cell-depleted T cells, or PBMCs. The dataset comprised deeply sampled blood TCRbeta repertoires from subjects exposed to, actively infected with, or recovered from COVID-19. The repertoires were made available in a free public database intended to serve as a resource for research on the immune response to SARS-CoV-2. The samples were drawn from the first 160 participants of the ongoing ImmuneRACE study and from 950 to 1,500 subjects provided by 6 global collaborators. Sample metadata almost always included a de-identified subject ID, COVID-19 status, age in years and sex. Where available, HLA class I and class II types were obtained from metadata supplied by the sample provider rather than from assay-based typing.

V is reduced by 0 bases and J by 1 base, leaving a spacing of 15 bases between them. The CDR3 contains 17 residues, cysteine and phenylalanine counted. The entry retains the CDR3 DNA only, 51 bases that are in frame from base 1. CDR1 KGHSH and CDR2 LQKENI were looked up in the germline V gene. The immunoSEQ Assay, a bias-controlled multiplex PCR, was used to amplify TCRbeta CDR3 regions from genomic DNA. Concerning the study's data processing: The number of nucleated cells in each sample was estimated from the amplification of reference gene primers within the assay. To quantify the absolute abundance of each unique TCRbeta CDR3 rearrangement, sequence reads were collapsed and filtered. For each sample, productive Simpson clonality was calculated as the square root of Simpson's diversity index over productive rearrangements. As stored in TCRdb, this immuneACCESS dataset retains in-frame rearrangements with V and J assigned. A fraction of the clones does not appear; measured against another copy, unresolved V genes explain less than half of the discrepancy, and the remainder lacks a known reason. The V and J calls and clone size are taken from that table; D and trimming were inferred from the DNA. The sample table contains 150,000 to 170,000 clones; only one count was recorded for approximately 78% of them. The top ten clones comprise under 2% of the sample.

What the research found in general, with its limitations: The quantity of clinical and demographic metadata differed by source and by participant and was supplied without curation.

Collaborating institutions collected whole blood in K2EDTA tubes following their own protocols. For TCRbeta analysis, collaborators shipped samples as frozen whole blood, isolated PBMCs, or DNA extracted from either of those sample types. The sequence links TRBV18 to TRBJ1-2, with no confidently assigned D gene. The TCR originated in a man older than 75 with acute or convalescent COVID-19. Material: peripheral blood. The DNA reads TGTGCCAGCTCACCACCGGGCATCTTACCCGATAACTATGGCTACACCTTC. Its product reads: CASSPPGILPDNYGYTF.